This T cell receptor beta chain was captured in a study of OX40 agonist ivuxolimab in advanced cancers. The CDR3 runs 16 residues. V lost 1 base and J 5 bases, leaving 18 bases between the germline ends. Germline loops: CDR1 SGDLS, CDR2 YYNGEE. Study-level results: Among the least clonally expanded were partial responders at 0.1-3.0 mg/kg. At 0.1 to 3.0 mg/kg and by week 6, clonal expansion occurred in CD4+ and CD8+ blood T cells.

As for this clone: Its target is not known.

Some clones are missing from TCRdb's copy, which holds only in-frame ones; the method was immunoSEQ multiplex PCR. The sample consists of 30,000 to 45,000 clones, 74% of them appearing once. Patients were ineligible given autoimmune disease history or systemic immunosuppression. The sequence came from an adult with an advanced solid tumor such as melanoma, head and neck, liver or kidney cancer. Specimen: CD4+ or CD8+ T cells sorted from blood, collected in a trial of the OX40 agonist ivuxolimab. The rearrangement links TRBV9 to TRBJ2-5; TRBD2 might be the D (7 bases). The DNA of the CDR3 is TGTGCCAGCAGCGTACTAGGCGGGGGCATGGATGAGACCCAGTACTTC. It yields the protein CASSVLGGGMDETQYF.